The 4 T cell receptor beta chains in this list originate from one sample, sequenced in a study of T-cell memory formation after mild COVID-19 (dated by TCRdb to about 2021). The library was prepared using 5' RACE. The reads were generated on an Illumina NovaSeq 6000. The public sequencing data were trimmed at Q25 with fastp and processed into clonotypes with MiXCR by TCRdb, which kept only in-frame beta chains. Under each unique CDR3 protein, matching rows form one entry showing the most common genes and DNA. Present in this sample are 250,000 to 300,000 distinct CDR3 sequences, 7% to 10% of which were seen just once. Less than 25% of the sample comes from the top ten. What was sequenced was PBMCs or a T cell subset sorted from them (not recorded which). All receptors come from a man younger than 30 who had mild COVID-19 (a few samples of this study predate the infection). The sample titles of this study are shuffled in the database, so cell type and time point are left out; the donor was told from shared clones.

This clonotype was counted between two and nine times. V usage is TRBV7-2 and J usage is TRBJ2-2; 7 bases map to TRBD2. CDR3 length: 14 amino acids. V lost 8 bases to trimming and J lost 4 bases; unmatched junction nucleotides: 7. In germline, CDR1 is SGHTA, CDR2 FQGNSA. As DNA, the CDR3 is TGTGCCAGCGGGGGGGAGGTCGGCACCGGGGAGCTGTTTTTT. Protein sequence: CASGGEVGTGELFF.

The CDR3 DNA reads as TGTGCCAGCAGTGCCCAGACAGGGGAAGGGACCCAGTACTTC. Translated: CASSAQTGEGTQYF. The J gene is TRBJ2-5, the V gene TRBV7-7, with TRBD1 matching 8 bases. V was clipped by 6 bases and J by 7 bases; unmatched bases: 10. Germline CDR1 is SSHAT and CDR2 is FNYEAQ (reference sequence). CDR3 length: 14 amino acids.

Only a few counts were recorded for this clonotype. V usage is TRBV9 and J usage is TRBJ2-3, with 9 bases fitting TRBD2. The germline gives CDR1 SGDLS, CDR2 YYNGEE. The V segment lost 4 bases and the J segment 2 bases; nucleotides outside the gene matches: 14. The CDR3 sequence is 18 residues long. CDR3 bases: TGTGCCAGCAGCCCAAGTGGCGGGGGGGCCTCACCCACAGATACGCAGTATTTT. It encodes CASSPSGGGASPTDTQYF.

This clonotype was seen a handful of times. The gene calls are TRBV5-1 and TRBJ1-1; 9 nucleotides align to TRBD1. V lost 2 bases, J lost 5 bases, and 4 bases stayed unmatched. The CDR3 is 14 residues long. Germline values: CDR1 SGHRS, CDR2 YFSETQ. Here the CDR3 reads CASSLQGALTEAFF. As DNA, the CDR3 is TGCGCCAGCAGCTTACAGGGGGCATTGACTGAAGCTTTCTTT.